These 9 T cell receptor beta chains came from one sample sequenced in a study of blood T cell repertoires in COVID-19. The table came from immunoSEQ multiplex PCR; TCRdb's copy has only in-frame clones and leaves some out. The sample consists of about 82,000 clones, around 80% of them appearing once. The material sequenced was peripheral blood. The receptors shown here come from a man aged 55 to 70 with COVID-19, enrolled during active disease.

The chain joins TRBV30 to TRBJ1-1, with D hard to call. Trimming removed 6 bases at V and 8 bases at J, with 10 bases between. CDR1 is GTSNPN and CDR2 is SVGIG in the germline V gene (reference sequence). This CDR3 comprises 10 residues. CDR3 sequence: CACAAEEAFF. CDR3 nucleotide sequence: TGTGCCTGCGCGGCCGAAGAAGCTTTCTTT.

The gene calls are TRBV5-1 and TRBJ2-7; TRBD2 might be the D (6 bases). The CDR3 is 16 amino acids. The germline V and J ends were trimmed by 0 bases and 2 bases, with 15 bases remaining between them. Germline V gives CDR1 SGHRS, CDR2 YFSETQ. CDR3 nucleotide sequence: TGCGCCAGCAGCTTGGAGGCCGGGGGATTCCCCTACGAGCAGTACTTC. It is translated as CASSLEAGGFPYEQYF.

CDR3 protein: CASSTRTGTGSWTSSYNEQFF. CDR3 in DNA: TGTGCCAGCAGCACAAGAACCGGGACAGGTTCCTGGACCAGCTCCTACAATGAGCAGTTCTTC. V and J are TRBV7-8 and TRBJ2-1; 8 bases align to TRBD1. Trimming removed 5 bases from V and 0 bases from J; junction bases left unmatched: 21. This CDR3 spans 21 amino acids. The germline V gene has CDR1 SGHVS and CDR2 FQNEAQ. The variable domain in full, completed from reference TRBV7-8 and TRBJ2-1, reads GAGVSQSPRYKVAKRGQDVALRCDPISGHVSLFWYQQALGQGPEFLTYFQNEAQLDKSGLPSDRFFAERPEGSVSTLKIQRTQQEDSAVYLCASSTRTGTGSWTSSYNEQFFGPGTRLTVL.

This rearrangement joins TRBV5-6 to TRBJ1-4; weak D call: TRBD1 (5 bases). The CDR3 sequence is 16 residues long. Between the trimmed V and J ends, which lost 4 bases and 3 bases, there was a span of 16 bases. The germline V gene encodes CDR1 SGHDT and CDR2 YYEEEE. The CDR3 sequence: CASSRWGRGANEKLFF. CDR3 sequence (DNA): TGTGCCAGCAGCCGATGGGGACGGGGGGCTAATGAAAAACTGTTTTTT.

This CDR3 reads CAIRTGTGDGNEQFF. CDR3 coding DNA: TGTGCCATCAGGACCGGGACAGGGGACGGGAATGAGCAGTTCTTC. J is TRBJ2-1 and V is TRBV10-3, with TRBD1 matching over 10 bases. This CDR3 comprises 15 residues. The V gene's germline CDR1 is ENHRY and CDR2 SYGVKD. V was clipped by 6 bases and J by 7 bases; unmatched bases: 9.

This clone was picked up one time. The chain has TRBV4-3 and TRBJ2-3; D remains ambiguous. Germline lookup yields CDR1 LGHNA and CDR2 YSLEER. The CDR3 runs to 15 residues. The V end was cut by 1 base, the J end by 1 base, with 9 bases between. The CDR3 is CASSQAAAGTDTQYF. The CDR3 coding sequence is TGCGCCAGCAGCCAAGCCGCGGCGGGCACAGATACGCAGTATTTT.

CDR3 sequence: CASSQTTGSGANVLTF. CDR3 nucleotide sequence: TGTGCCAGCAGCCAGACCACAGGGTCTGGGGCCAACGTCCTGACTTTC. The V and J genes are TRBV4-2 and TRBJ2-6, with a weak D call TRBD1 (6 bases). The germline gives CDR1 LGHNA, CDR2 YNFKEQ. V was cut by 3 bases and J by 1 base, with 10 bases left in between. CDR3 length equals 16 residues.

V gene TRBV3-1 (or the pseudogene TRBV3-2) combines with J gene TRBJ2-7; TRBD1 agrees at 7 bases. V lost 4 bases to trimming and J lost 3 bases; unmatched junction nucleotides: 6. Germline V CDR1 and CDR2: LGHDT, YNNKEL (reference sequence). CDR3 length: 14 residues. The DNA for the CDR3 is TGTGCCAGCAGCCTAAACAGGGGTGGCTACGAGCAGTACTTC. It is translated as CASSLNRGGYEQYF.

This clone has just a few counts. The gene calls are TRBV6-2 or TRBV6-3 and TRBJ1-5; D is possibly TRBD1 (6 bases). V lost 2 bases and J lost 4, with 9 bases in between. The CDR3 is made up of 14 amino acids. Germline V gene lookup returns CDR1 MNHEY and CDR2 SVGEGT. The CDR3 reads CASSYLQGNQPQHF. CDR3 in DNA: TGTGCCAGCAGTTACCTACAGGGAAATCAGCCCCAGCATTTT.